This T cell receptor (beta chain) was sequenced during a study of beta chain features in type 1 diabetes. Whole-study results and caveats: A moderate, significant TCRB CDR3 shortening appeared in type 1 diabetes across four CD4+ subsets. For type 1 diabetes patients, VDJ junctions showed fewer insertions and more deletions. Researchers could not determine here whether HLA type influences TCRB rearrangement. When cDNA is sequenced, cells with high TCR expression could be over-represented.

Comments on this clone: Its target is not known.

All of the isolated RNA was reverse transcribed, so expressed TCRB transcripts were sequenced. Only in-frame clones appear in the TCRdb table, and some are missing; sequencing was by immunoSEQ multiplex PCR. The table has about 650,000 clones, around an eighth seen once. This TCR was sampled from a man aged 25-45 years with type 1 diabetes. Sequencing input: naive CD4+ T cells from blood.

This CDR3 reads CASISGQKGQPQHF. The CDR3 DNA reads as TGTGCCAGCATTTCGGGACAGAAGGGCCAGCCCCAGCATTTT. The V and J genes are TRBV28 and TRBJ1-5, with 7 nucleotides matching TRBD1. The germline CDR1 and CDR2 sequences are MDHEN and SYDVKM. The CDR3 contains 14 residues. Germline trimming cut 7 bases from V and 7 bases from J; bases unmatched to any gene: 10.